The present T cell receptor beta chain was sequenced within a study of blood T cell repertoires in COVID-19. Study context: Some COVID-19 samples were acute and others convalescent; all came from the United States, Italy and Spain.

CDR3 length: 15 amino acids. CDR1 is SGHNT, CDR2 YYREEE, per germline (reference sequence). Trimming stripped 3 bases from V and 2 bases from J, with 12 bases between. This clone was detected only a few times. All enrollees were about 18 to 89 years old and from approximately 25 US areas. Participants had their cohort set by participant-reported clinical history. Cohort 3 recovery required two negative PCRs, clearance, or symptom resolution. Assay: immunoSEQ multiplex PCR; the TCRdb copy retains only in-frame clones and omits some. The sample includes 150,000 to 200,000 clones, 84% of them seen just once.

The clonotype was recovered from a man aged 50-59 years who had recovered from COVID-19. Sequencing input: PBMCs or T cells enriched from blood (not recorded which). This chain connects TRBV5-4 to TRBJ1-3, with D possibly being TRBD1 (6 bases). CDR3 coding DNA: TGTGCCAGCAGCTCCGGCAGGGGCACTGGAAACACCATATATTTT. The encoded protein is CASSSGRGTGNTIYF. Supplemented by reference TRBV5-4 and TRBJ1-3, the full variable domain reads ETGVTQSPTHLIKTRGQQVTLRCSSQSGHNTVSWYQQALGQGPQFIFQYYREEENGRGNFPPRFSGLQFPNYSSELNVNALELDDSALYLCASSSGRGTGNTIYFGEGSWLTVV.